This T cell receptor (beta chain) was identified during a study of shared clonotypes between healthy human individuals. Study conclusions and caveats: Naive subsets usually exceeded memory subsets in estimated richness. Represented diversity, genetic and exposure-history alike, was limited by few donors. Several donors showed sharing of about 4.7% of naive CD4 clonotypes.

Deep level was the assay's run setting. Clones were read by immunoSEQ multiplex PCR, and TCRdb kept only the in-frame ones, dropping some. The sample carries roughly 400,000 clones, 90% to 97% recorded once. Looked up from germline, CDR1 is LNHDA and CDR2 is SQIVND (reference sequence). The length of the CDR3 is 13 residues. V shed 3 bases and J shed 0 bases, with 6 bases lying between them. With regard to this clone: Its cognate antigen is unknown.

Sample: memory CD8+ T cells sorted from blood. The subset denotes: CD45RO+ cells pooled with CCR7-negative TemRA cells. This TCR was recovered from a man aged 25 to 45 in good health. The chain combines TRBV19 with TRBJ2-7; D unclear. The CDR3 protein is CASSIAPSYEQYF. CDR3 DNA: TGTGCCAGTAGTATTGCCCCCTCCTACGAGCAGTACTTC.